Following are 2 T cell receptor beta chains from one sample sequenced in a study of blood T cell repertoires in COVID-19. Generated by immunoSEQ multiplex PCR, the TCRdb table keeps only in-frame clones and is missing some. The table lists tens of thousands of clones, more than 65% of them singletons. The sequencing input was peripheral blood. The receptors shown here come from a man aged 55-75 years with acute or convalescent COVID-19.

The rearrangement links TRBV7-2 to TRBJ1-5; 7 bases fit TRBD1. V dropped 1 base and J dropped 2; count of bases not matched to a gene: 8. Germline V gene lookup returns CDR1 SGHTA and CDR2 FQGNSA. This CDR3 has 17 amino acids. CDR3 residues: CASSLETGKGGNQPQHF. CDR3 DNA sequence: TGTGCCAGCAGCTTAGAGACAGGGAAGGGTGGCAATCAGCCCCAGCATTTT.

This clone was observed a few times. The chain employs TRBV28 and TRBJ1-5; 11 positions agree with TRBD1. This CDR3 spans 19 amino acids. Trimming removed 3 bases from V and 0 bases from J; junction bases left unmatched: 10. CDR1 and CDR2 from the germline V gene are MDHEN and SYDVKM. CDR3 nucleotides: TGTGCCAGCAGTTTGGCCTGGGACAGGGGGGCCTATAGCAATCAGCCCCAGCATTTT. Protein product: CASSLAWDRGAYSNQPQHF. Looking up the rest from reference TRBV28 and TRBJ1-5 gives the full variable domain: DVKVTQSSRYLVKRTGEKVFLECVQDMDHENMFWYRQDPGLGLRLIYFSYDVKMKEKGDIPEGYSVSREKKERFSLILESASTNQTSMYLCASSLAWDRGAYSNQPQHFGDGTRLSIL.